This entry concerns a single T cell receptor beta chain. Profiling relied on immunoSEQ multiplex PCR, and the TCRdb table lists in-frame clones only, not all of them. The sample carries over 200,000 clones, 92% recorded once. This specimen comes from a study of blood T cell repertoires in COVID-19. About the study: Italy, Spain and the United States were the sources of the convalescent and acute COVID-19 samples. PBMCs, B-cell-depleted T cells, or T cells were the source of the cDNA or gDNA that made up the material.

There are 16 residues in the CDR3. V dropped 5 bases and J dropped 2; count of bases not matched to a gene: 6. The germline CDR1 and CDR2 sequences are LNHDA and SQIVND (reference sequence). The sample taken for sequencing was peripheral blood. This chain connects TRBV19 to TRBJ2-3; TRBD2 aligns across 11 bases. This sequence was found in a man aged 25-45 years with acute or convalescent COVID-19. The CDR3 reads CASSGGLAETTDTQYF. CDR3 in DNA: TGTGCCAGTAGTGGGGGACTAGCGGAGACCACAGATACGCAGTATTTT.